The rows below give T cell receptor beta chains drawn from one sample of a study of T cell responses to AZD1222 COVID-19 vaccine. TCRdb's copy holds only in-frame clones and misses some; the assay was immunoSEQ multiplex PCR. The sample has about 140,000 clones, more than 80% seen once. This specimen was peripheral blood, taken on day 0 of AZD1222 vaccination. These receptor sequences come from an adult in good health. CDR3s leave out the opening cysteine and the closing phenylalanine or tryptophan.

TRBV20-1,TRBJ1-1,SAIDNTEAF
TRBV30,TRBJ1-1,AWNVGEAEAF
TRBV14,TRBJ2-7,ASSQEGGARIYEQY
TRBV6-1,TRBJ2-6,ASSGGGAAGANVLT
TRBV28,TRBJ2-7,ASSSFYEQY
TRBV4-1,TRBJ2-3,ASSPLTSGGGVTDTQY
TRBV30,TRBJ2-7,AWRRGAYEQY
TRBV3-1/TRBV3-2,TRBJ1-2,ASSNDFNYGYT
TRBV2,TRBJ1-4,ASRAGLNNEKLF
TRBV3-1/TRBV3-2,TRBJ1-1,ASSPPRGEGTEAF
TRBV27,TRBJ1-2,ASSTFRERDYGYT
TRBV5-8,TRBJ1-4,ASSLGSVRGEKLF
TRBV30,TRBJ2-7,AWRSYGGTYEQY
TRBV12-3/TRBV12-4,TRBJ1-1,ASLRGGRSHPF
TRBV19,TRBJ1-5,ASRGGQNQPQH
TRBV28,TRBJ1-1,ASSSTGRGGTEAF